The entry below describes one TCR beta chain. Authors' data handling: For nucleated cells, counts were estimated from reference gene primer amplification. Sequenced by immunoSEQ multiplex PCR; TCRdb stores in-frame clones only, minus some. That table supplies the V and J calls and clone size; D and trimming were determined from the DNA. The sample contains roughly 250,000 clones, around 82% of which appear only once. Trimming removed 3 bases from V and 7 bases from J, with 9 bases in between. Germline V gene lookup returns CDR1 MGHDK and CDR2 SYGVNS. The CDR3 has 13 residues. The record originates from a study of blood T cell repertoires in COVID-19. Background on the study: Acute-phase and convalescent COVID-19 samples originated in the United States, Italy and Spain.

Enrollment of patients from Seattle took place during active infection, with longitudinal follow-up. This TCR derives from a human donor with COVID-19, enrolled during active disease. The donor label of this sample is uncertain. Sample: peripheral blood. The rearrangement uses TRBV25-1 and TRBJ1-4; tentatively, D is TRBD1 (5 bases). CDR3 amino acids: CASSESGGEKLFF. For the CDR3, the DNA is TGTGCCAGCAGTGAGTCGGGGGGTGAAAAACTGTTTTTT.